Each of the 27 T cell receptor beta chains below was sequenced from the same sample in a study of beta chain features in type 1 diabetes (dated 2018 in TCRdb). The method behind the library was the immunoSEQ multiplex PCR assay. The High Capacity cDNA Reverse Transcription Kit was used to reverse transcribe all of the isolated RNA, meaning that expressed TCRB transcripts were what got sequenced. The immuneACCESS repertoire file appears here via TCRdb, limited to in-frame rearrangements. These files lack a portion of the clones; in checked studies, under half of the deficit traces to unresolved V genes, and the cause of the others is not known. Across this sample there are some 500,000 clones, with 9.5% to 12% seen only once. The ten largest clones add up to roughly 0.046% of the sample. The sequenced material came from naive CD4+ T cells from blood. According to the study, the label for this sample's cell subset or site signals: true naive CD4+ T cells. The source of these receptors is a woman under 30 in good health.

The V gene is TRBV15, the J gene TRBJ2-1, with D maybe TRBD1 (5 bases). The CDR3 has 12 amino acids. V shed 3 bases and J shed 13 bases, with 13 bases lying between them. CDR1 LNHNV and CDR2 YYDKDF come from the germline V gene (reference sequence). Here the CDR3 DNA reads TGTGCCACCAGCAGGGACCTGGGGCTTCAGTTCTTC. This translates into CATSRDLGLQFF.

This clone was observed many times. The chain links TRBV13 to TRBJ2-7, with a weak D call TRBD1 (6 bases). Trimming took off 4 bases at V and 4 bases at J, with 8 bases between the two ends. Germline V gene data show CDR1 as PRHDT and CDR2 as FYEKMQ (reference sequence). This CDR3 has 12 residues. The CDR3 sequence: CASSSDRYEQYF. The DNA for the CDR3 is TGTGCCAGCAGCTCTGACAGGTACGAGCAGTACTTC.

This chain joins TRBV14 and TRBJ2-7; TRBD1 matches at 8 bases. V trimming: 4 bases; J trimming: 6 bases; junction bases outside the gene matches: 8. Germline lookup yields CDR1 SGHDN and CDR2 FVKESK. There are 14 residues in the CDR3. CDR3 DNA: TGTGCCAGCAGCCGTCGAGGACAGGGAGGCGAGCAGTACGTC. It is translated as CASSRRGQGGEQYV.

The rearrangement uses TRBV29-1 and TRBJ2-3, with 16 bases matching TRBD2. V lost 6 bases, J lost 11 bases, and 11 bases stayed unmatched. The CDR3 length is 15 residues. Germline values: CDR1 SQVTM, CDR2 ANQGSEA. The CDR3: CSVAGTSGGGKMQYF. The CDR3 DNA reads as TGCAGCGTCGCAGGGACTAGCGGGGGGGGAAAGATGCAGTATTTT.

This clone was seen a few times. The rearrangement uses TRBV27 and TRBJ2-5, with D perhaps matching TRBD2 (5 bases). Germline V gives CDR1 MNHEY, CDR2 SMNVEV (reference sequence). There are 13 residues in the CDR3. The V end was cut by 8 bases, the J end by 10 bases, with 20 bases between. This CDR3 reads CASRRGHGADQYF. The CDR3 coding sequence is TGTGCCAGCCGTCGGGGTCATGGCGCAGACCAGTACTTC.

This chain uses TRBV25-1 with TRBJ1-4; D is possibly TRBD1 (5 bases). Germline V lookup: CDR1 MGHDK, CDR2 SYGVNS. The CDR3 consists of 13 residues. V lost 3 bases and J lost 9, with 11 bases in between. CDR3 sequence reads: CASSDQGSQKLFF. The CDR3 nucleotides read TGTGCCAGCAGTGACCAGGGTTCACAAAAACTGTTTTTT.

The V and J genes are TRBV5-6 and TRBJ1-2; D gene uncertain. V was pared by 4 bases and J by 4 bases, with 14 bases between. There are 14 residues in the CDR3. Per the germline V gene, CDR1 is SGHDT and CDR2 is YYEEEE. DNA of the CDR3: TGTGCCAGCAGCGATTCAACAGAGATCTATGGCTACACCTTC. Its protein product is CASSDSTEIYGYTF.

This chain uses TRBV7-6 with TRBJ2-3; D may match TRBD1 or TRBD2 (5 bases each). Between the trimmed V and J ends, which lost 5 bases and 6 bases, there was a span of 15 bases. Germline CDR1 and CDR2: SGHVS and FNYEAQ. This CDR3 has 14 residues. In nucleotides, the CDR3 is TGTGCCAGCAGCGGAAGGGACGAGTGGGATACGCAGTATTTT. Translated: CASSGRDEWDTQYF.

The chain employs TRBV30 and TRBJ2-7; perhaps TRBD1 as D (6 bases). Germline CDR1 reads GTSNPN; CDR2 reads SVGIG (reference sequence). The CDR3 has 13 amino acids. Trimming left V 2 bases short and J 2 bases short, with 10 bases between. CDR3 in amino acids: CAWSTAGAYEQYF. In DNA, the CDR3 is TGTGCCTGGAGTACGGCAGGGGCCTACGAGCAGTACTTC.

V usage is TRBV18 and J usage is TRBJ2-1; 13 bases align to TRBD2. The CDR3 length is 15 residues. Germline-derived CDR1 and CDR2 are KGHSH and LQKENI. V shed 4 bases and J 7 bases; nucleotides not matched to a gene: 4. The CDR3 is CASSHTSGRANEQFF. In DNA, the CDR3 is TGTGCCAGCTCACATACTAGCGGGAGGGCGAATGAGCAGTTCTTC.

The V gene is TRBV15, the J gene TRBJ1-2, with D uncertain. V dropped 1 base and J dropped 5 bases, with 5 bases sitting between them. This CDR3 region has 12 residues. The germline V gene encodes CDR1 LNHNV and CDR2 YYDKDF (reference sequence). CDR3 in DNA: TGTGCCACCAGCAGAGCCAAATATGGCTACACCTTC. Protein sequence: CATSRAKYGYTF.

V gene TRBV7-2 combines with J gene TRBJ2-7, with TRBD1 as a possible D gene (6 bases). V lost 4 bases and J 6 bases, leaving 19 bases between the germline ends. This CDR3 is built from 15 residues. CDR1 and CDR2 from the germline V gene are SGHTA and FQGNSA. The CDR3 is CASSSEGVKWGEQYF. The DNA of the CDR3 is TGTGCCAGCAGCTCCGAGGGGGTCAAATGGGGCGAGCAGTACTTC.

This clone was counted a few times. This chain joins TRBV15 and TRBJ2-3; D gene uncertain. V was clipped by 4 bases and J by 4 bases, with 9 bases between them. Germline CDR1 LNHNV, CDR2 YYDKDF (reference sequence). CDR3 size: 13 residues. The CDR3 DNA follows: TGTGCCACCAGCACAAGGAGCGCAGATACGCAGTATTTT. Protein: CATSTRSADTQYF.

The sample holds a few counts of this clone. The rearrangement joins TRBV15 to TRBJ1-5; D gene unclear. From germline, CDR1 is LNHNV and CDR2 YYDKDF (reference sequence). With 2 bases removed from V and 8 bases from J, the gap between germline ends came to 16 bases. This CDR3 contains 15 residues. The CDR3 loop reads CATSRSSLSLEPQHF. CDR3 DNA sequence: TGTGCCACCAGCAGATCCAGCCTCTCTCTGGAGCCCCAGCATTTT.

The rearrangement uses TRBV9 and TRBJ1-6; 10 nucleotides match TRBD1. After removal of 7 bases from V and 0 bases from J, the junction contained 1 base not matched to a gene. The CDR3 consists of 15 residues. Germline values: CDR1 SGDLS, CDR2 YYNGEE. The CDR3 protein is CASGDRGSYNSPLHF. In nucleotides, the CDR3 is TGTGCCAGCGGGGACAGGGGCTCCTATAATTCACCCCTCCACTTT.

This clone has a handful of counts. The chain has TRBV14 and TRBJ2-5; D is ambiguous. The CDR3 is made up of 12 amino acids. Trimming removed 4 bases at V and 2 bases at J, with 5 bases between. Germline CDR1 reads SGHDN; CDR2 reads FVKESK. The CDR3: CASSLTQETQYF. CDR3 sequence (DNA): TGTGCCAGCAGCCTAACTCAAGAGACCCAGTACTTC.

This clone was found a few times. The chain combines TRBV7-7 with TRBJ2-1; 8 bases map to TRBD1. Germline trimming cut 3 bases from V and 1 base from J; bases unmatched to any gene: 2. There are 15 residues in the CDR3. Germline V gene sequence: CDR1 SSHAT, CDR2 FNYEAQ (reference sequence). DNA of the CDR3: TGTGCCAGCAGCTTGGGACAGGCGTCCTACAATGAGCAGTTCTTC. The encoded protein is CASSLGQASYNEQFF.

The rearrangement uses TRBV14 and TRBJ2-2; D might be TRBD1 (5 bases). Trimming removed 6 bases from V and 0 bases from J, with 14 bases in between. The germline CDR1 and CDR2 sequences are SGHDN and FVKESK. CDR3 size: 16 residues. CDR3 coding DNA: TGTGCCAGCAGTCGTTTTGACAGACCGAACACCGGGGAGCTGTTTTTT. Translation: CASSRFDRPNTGELFF.

The chain links TRBV2 to TRBJ2-2; D ambiguous. CDR3 length: 11 residues. The germline gives CDR1 SNHLY, CDR2 FYNNEI. V dropped 3 bases and J dropped 6 bases, with 2 bases sitting between them. The CDR3 here is CASSDPGELFF. CDR3 DNA: TGTGCCAGCAGTGACCCCGGGGAGCTGTTTTTT. Supplemented by reference TRBV2 and TRBJ2-2, the full variable domain reads EPEVTQTPSHQVTQMGQEVILRCVPISNHLYFYWYRQILGQKVEFLVSFYNNEISEKSEIFDDQFSVERPDGSNFTLKIRSTKLEDSAMYFCASSDPGELFFGEGSRLTVL.

This clone occurred a few times. This sequence joins TRBV7-9 and TRBJ2-2; D is unresolved. V was clipped by 5 bases and J by 6 bases, with 13 bases between them. Germline-derived CDR1 and CDR2 are SEHNR and FQNEAQ (reference sequence). The CDR3 contains 14 residues. CDR3 nucleotide sequence: TGTGCCAGCAGCCTTGACTGGGGTCCCGGGGAGCTGTTTTTT. Encoded protein: CASSLDWGPGELFF.

This clone occurred a few times. The CDR3 region is CASRTHRGRSYGYTF. CDR3 coding DNA: TGTGCCAGCAGAACCCACCGGGGTAGGAGCTATGGCTACACCTTC. This chain connects TRBV11-2 to TRBJ1-2; D unclear. Trimming removed 6 bases at V and 4 bases at J, with 18 bases between. CDR3 length: 15 amino acids. Germline lookup yields CDR1 SGHAT and CDR2 FQNNGV.

This clone was counted only a few times. The chain links TRBV29-1 to TRBJ2-1, with 7 bases fitting TRBD1. The CDR3 length is 14 residues. CDR1 SQVTM and CDR2 ANQGSEA come from the germline V gene. The V segment lost 3 bases and the J segment 4 bases; nucleotides outside the gene matches: 6. The CDR3 spells CSVDRDSNYNEQFF. The CDR3 DNA sequence: TGCAGCGTTGACCGGGACAGCAATTACAATGAGCAGTTCTTC.

This clone was counted only a few times. The J gene is TRBJ1-4, the V gene TRBV4-3; a possible D gene is TRBD1 (5 bases). V was clipped by 0 bases and J by 5 bases, with 10 bases between them. The CDR3 has 15 amino acids. Germline CDR1 is LGHNA and CDR2 is YSLEER. The CDR3 DNA is TGCGCCAGCAGCCAAGATATAGGGGTGAATGAAAAACTGTTTTTT. It specifies CASSQDIGVNEKLFF.

The sample holds a few counts of this clone. The chain employs TRBV5-1 and TRBJ1-2, with D possibly TRBD1 on 6 matching bases. The CDR3 contains 15 residues. V lost 0 bases to trimming and J lost 4 bases, with 13 bases between them. Germline V gene sequence: CDR1 SGHRS, CDR2 YFSETQ. Here the CDR3 reads CASSLAQGIFYGYTF. The DNA of the CDR3 is TGCGCCAGCAGCTTGGCACAGGGTATATTCTATGGCTACACCTTC.

This clone was seen only once. The gene calls are TRBV18 and TRBJ2-5, with 7 nucleotides matching TRBD2. This CDR3 is built from 15 residues. Germline-derived CDR1 and CDR2 are KGHSH and LQKENI. Trimming at V came to 3 bases and at J to 4 bases, leaving 8 bases not matched to a gene. CDR3 loop: CASSPSQGGGETQYF. In DNA form, the CDR3 reads TGTGCCAGCTCACCGTCGCAGGGCGGGGGAGAGACCCAGTACTTC.

This clone appeared a few times. The V and J genes are TRBV4-1 and TRBJ2-7, with unresolved D. This CDR3 is 15 amino acids long. With 2 bases removed from V and 3 bases from J, the gap between germline ends came to 14 bases. Germline assignment: CDR1 MGHRA and CDR2 YSYEKL. The CDR3 sequence is CASSQTLDLNYEQYV. The CDR3 nucleotides read TGCGCCAGCAGCCAAACCTTGGACCTCAACTACGAGCAGTACGTC.

The chain carries TRBV4-2 and TRBJ2-1, with unresolved D. Germline-derived CDR1 and CDR2 are LGHNA and YNFKEQ. The length of the CDR3 is 16 residues. Trimming cost V 3 bases and J 0 bases, with 12 bases left between them. CDR3 nucleotides: TGTGCCAGCAGCCACTCGCGTAGGAGCTCCTACAATGAGCAGTTCTTC. Residues: CASSHSRRSSYNEQFF.